These 8 T cell receptor beta chains originate from one sample sequenced in a study of shared clonotypes between healthy human individuals. Clones were read by immunoSEQ multiplex PCR, and TCRdb kept only the in-frame ones, dropping some. Of some 1,100,000 clones listed, 70% to 80% were seen once; the top ten hold under 0.6%. Sequenced input: memory CD4+ T cells from PBMCs. As for subset: CD45RA-negative fraction. Receptor source: a man aged 18 to 29 in good health. Some clones in this sample may be carry-over from other donors' samples.

This sequence joins TRBV28 and TRBJ2-6, with D possibly TRBD2 on 6 matching bases. This CDR3 has 17 residues. V was cut by 6 bases and J by 2 bases, with 17 bases left in between. Per germline, CDR1 MDHEN and CDR2 SYDVKM. CDR3 residues: CASRGGLGGPGANVLTF. In nucleotides, the CDR3 is TGTGCCAGCAGGGGCGGGTTGGGAGGACCTGGGGCCAACGTCCTGACTTTC.

The rearrangement joins TRBV7-9 to TRBJ1-2; D gene uncertain. V lost 1 base and J lost 4, with 16 bases in between. CDR1 and CDR2 from the germline V gene are SEHNR and FQNEAQ (reference sequence). This CDR3 has 16 residues. CDR3 DNA sequence: TGTGCCAGCAGCTTAGGTAGGGAACTTACCACCTATGGCTACACCTTC. It translates to CASSLGRELTTYGYTF.

Only one count was recorded for this clone. V and J are TRBV5-6 and TRBJ2-2; 12 bases match TRBD2. CDR1 is SGHDT and CDR2 is YYEEEE in the germline V gene. With 3 bases clipped from V and 3 bases from J, the junction kept 3 bases outside the gene matches. This CDR3 has 16 residues. The CDR3 spells CASSSLAGGDTGELFF. The CDR3, as DNA: TGTGCCAGCAGCTCACTAGCGGGAGGAGACACCGGGGAGCTGTTTTTT.

J is TRBJ2-2 and V is TRBV27, with D perhaps matching TRBD2 (6 bases). V was pared by 0 bases and J by 0 bases, with 17 bases between. The germline CDR1 and CDR2 sequences are MNHEY and SMNVEV (reference sequence). The CDR3 is 19 amino acids. The CDR3 DNA follows: TGTGCCAGCAGTTTATCGCATTTTTTCGGGGGAGCGAACACCGGGGAGCTGTTTTTT. It encodes CASSLSHFFGGANTGELFF.

About this clone: Other DNA sequences in this specimen translate into the identical CDR3. The chain combines TRBV2 with TRBJ2-7; 10 bases fit TRBD1. The V gene end was trimmed by 7 bases and the J gene end by 4 bases; junction bases not matched to a gene: 7. The CDR3 runs to 14 residues. CDR1 and CDR2 from the germline V gene are SNHLY and FYNNEI. CDR3 residues: CASTRQGATYEQYF. The CDR3 region has the DNA TGTGCCAGCACGCGACAGGGGGCGACGTACGAGCAGTACTTC.

The count of this clone is one. This rearrangement joins TRBV5-1 to TRBJ2-1, with 11 bases lining up with TRBD2. V trimming: 2 bases; J trimming: 9 bases; junction bases outside the gene matches: 10. The germline CDR1 and CDR2 sequences are SGHRS and YFSETQ. This CDR3 region has 16 residues. The CDR3 coding sequence is TGCGCCAGCAGCTTACGACTAGCGGGATCCCGCGGTGAGCAGTTCTTC. It specifies CASSLRLAGSRGEQFF.

The chain links TRBV30 to TRBJ1-5; D is possibly TRBD1 (6 bases). V lost 5 bases, J lost 5 bases, and 22 bases lay in between. The CDR3 is 16 amino acids. Per the germline V gene, CDR1 is GTSNPN and CDR2 is SVGIG (reference sequence). The CDR3 nucleotides read TGTGCCTGGTCACTCGGGGGGGCGGGGAATGATCAGCCCCAGCATTTT. It encodes CAWSLGGAGNDQPQHF.

Here the CDR3 reads CASSLRAGAQETQYF. The CDR3 nucleotides are TGTGCCAGCAGTTTAAGGGCGGGAGCCCAAGAGACCCAGTACTTC. The chain carries TRBV28 and TRBJ2-5; 7 nucleotides align to TRBD2. The CDR3 is made up of 15 amino acids. With V trimmed by 2 bases and J by 1 base, 4 bases remained unmatched. CDR1 is MDHEN, CDR2 SYDVKM, per germline.